The present entry profiles one TCR beta chain with its context. The entry originates in a study of blood T cell repertoires in COVID-19. Method: immunoSEQ multiplex PCR; TCRdb's copy keeps in-frame clones and lacks some. The sample includes 75,000 to 100,000 clones, 80% to 90% of them seen just once. The CDR3 has 13 amino acids. V was cut by 4 bases and J by 5 bases, with 11 bases left in between. The V gene's germline CDR1 is SGHVS and CDR2 FQNEAQ. This chain connects TRBV7-8 to TRBJ1-2, with D perhaps matching TRBD1 (6 bases). This TCR was recovered from a woman of 80 years or more with acute or convalescent COVID-19. Material for sequencing was peripheral blood. Here the CDR3 reads CASSSDRTYGYTF. CDR3 DNA: TGTGCCAGCAGCTCCGACAGGACTTATGGCTACACCTTC. The variable domain in full, completed from reference TRBV7-8 and TRBJ1-2, reads GAGVSQSPRYKVAKRGQDVALRCDPISGHVSLFWYQQALGQGPEFLTYFQNEAQLDKSGLPSDRFFAERPEGSVSTLKIQRTQQEDSAVYLCASSSDRTYGYTFGSGTRLTVV.